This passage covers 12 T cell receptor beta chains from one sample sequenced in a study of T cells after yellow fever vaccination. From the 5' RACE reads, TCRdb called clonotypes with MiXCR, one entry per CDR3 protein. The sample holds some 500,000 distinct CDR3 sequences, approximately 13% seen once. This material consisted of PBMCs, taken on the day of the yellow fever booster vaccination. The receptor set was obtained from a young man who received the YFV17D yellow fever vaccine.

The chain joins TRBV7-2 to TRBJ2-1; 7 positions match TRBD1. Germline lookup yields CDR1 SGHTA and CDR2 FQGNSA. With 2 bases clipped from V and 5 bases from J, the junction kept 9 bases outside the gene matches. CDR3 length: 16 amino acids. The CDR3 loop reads CASSLMGPQGDNEQFF. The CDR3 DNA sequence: TGTGCCAGCAGCTTAATGGGTCCTCAGGGGGACAATGAGCAGTTCTTC.

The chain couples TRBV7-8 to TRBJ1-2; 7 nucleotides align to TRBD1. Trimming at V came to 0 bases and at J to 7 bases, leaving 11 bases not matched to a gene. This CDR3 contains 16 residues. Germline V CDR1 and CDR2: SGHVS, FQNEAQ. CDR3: CASSLAVAGGYSGYTF. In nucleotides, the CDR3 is TGTGCCAGCAGCTTAGCGGTGGCAGGGGGTTACTCTGGCTACACCTTC.

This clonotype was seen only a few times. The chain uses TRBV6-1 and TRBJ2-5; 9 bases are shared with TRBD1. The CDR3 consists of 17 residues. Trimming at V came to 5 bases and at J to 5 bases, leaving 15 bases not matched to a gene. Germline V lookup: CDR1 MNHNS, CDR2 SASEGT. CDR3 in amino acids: CASSPLAITGGYETQYF. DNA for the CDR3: TGTGCCAGCAGTCCCCTTGCTATAACAGGGGGCTATGAGACCCAGTACTTC.

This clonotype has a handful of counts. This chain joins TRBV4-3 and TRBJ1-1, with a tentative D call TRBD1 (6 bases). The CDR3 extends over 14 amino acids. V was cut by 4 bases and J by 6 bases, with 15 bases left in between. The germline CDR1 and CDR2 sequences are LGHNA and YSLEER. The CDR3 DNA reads TGCGCCAGCAGCCCGGCGAGGGGGAGCGCTGAAGCTTTCTTT. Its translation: CASSPARGSAEAFF.

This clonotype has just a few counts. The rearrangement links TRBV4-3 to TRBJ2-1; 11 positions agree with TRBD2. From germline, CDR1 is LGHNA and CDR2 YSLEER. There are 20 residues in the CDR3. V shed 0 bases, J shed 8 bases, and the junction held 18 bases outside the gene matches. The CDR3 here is CASSQDLSSGRTLVYDEQFF. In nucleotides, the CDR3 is TGCGCCAGCAGCCAAGATCTGTCTAGCGGGAGGACCCTGGTCTATGATGAGCAGTTCTTC.

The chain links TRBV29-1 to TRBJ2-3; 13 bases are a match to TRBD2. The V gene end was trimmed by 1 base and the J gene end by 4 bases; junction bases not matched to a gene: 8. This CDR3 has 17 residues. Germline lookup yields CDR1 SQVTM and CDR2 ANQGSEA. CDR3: CSVEGGLAGDSADTQYF. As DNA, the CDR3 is TGCAGCGTTGAAGGAGGACTAGCGGGAGATTCGGCAGATACGCAGTATTTT.

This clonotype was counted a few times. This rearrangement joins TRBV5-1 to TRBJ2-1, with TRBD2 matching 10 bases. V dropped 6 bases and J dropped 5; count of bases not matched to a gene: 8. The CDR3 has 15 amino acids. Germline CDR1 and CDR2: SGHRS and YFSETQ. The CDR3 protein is CASTLAGVTHNEQFF. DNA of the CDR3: TGCGCCAGCACCCTAGCGGGAGTAACCCACAATGAGCAGTTCTTC.

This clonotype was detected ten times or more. The CDR3 coding sequence is TGTGCCAGCAGTACCGGGAACTACGAGCAGTACTTC. Its translation is CASSTGNYEQYF. The chain is built from TRBV25-1 and TRBJ2-7, with TRBD2 as a possible D gene (5 bases). This CDR3 region has 12 residues. Trimming pared 5 bases from V and 3 bases from J, leaving 8 bases between. Per the germline V gene, CDR1 is MGHDK and CDR2 is SYGVNS.

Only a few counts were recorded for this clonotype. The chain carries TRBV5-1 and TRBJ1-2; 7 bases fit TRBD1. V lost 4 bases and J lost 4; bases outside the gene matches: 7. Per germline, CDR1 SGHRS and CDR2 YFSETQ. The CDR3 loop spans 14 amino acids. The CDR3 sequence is CASSTRGQSYGYTF. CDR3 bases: TGCGCCAGCAGCACCAGGGGACAGAGCTATGGCTACACCTTC.

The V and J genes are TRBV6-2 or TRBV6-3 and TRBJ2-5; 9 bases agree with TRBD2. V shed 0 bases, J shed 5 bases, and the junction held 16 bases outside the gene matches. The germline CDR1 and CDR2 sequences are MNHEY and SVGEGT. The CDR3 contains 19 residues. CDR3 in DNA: TGTGCCAGCAGTTACTCGATGCTTAGCGGGAGAGGATCGAGGGAGACCCAGTACTTC. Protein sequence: CASSYSMLSGRGSRETQYF.

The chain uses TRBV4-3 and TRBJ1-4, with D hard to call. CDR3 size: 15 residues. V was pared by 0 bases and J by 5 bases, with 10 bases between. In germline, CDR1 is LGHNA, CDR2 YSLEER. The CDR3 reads CASSQDSATNEKLFF. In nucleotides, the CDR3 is TGCGCCAGCAGCCAAGACAGTGCTACCAATGAAAAACTGTTTTTT.

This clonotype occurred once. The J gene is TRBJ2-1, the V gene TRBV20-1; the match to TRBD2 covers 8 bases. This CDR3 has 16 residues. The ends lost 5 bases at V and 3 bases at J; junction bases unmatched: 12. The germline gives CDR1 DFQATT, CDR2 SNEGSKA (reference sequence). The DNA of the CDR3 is TGCAGTGCTTGGAGTAGGCTAGCGGGCAACTACAATGAGCAGTTCTTC. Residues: CSAWSRLAGNYNEQFF.